A single sample gave rise to the 7 T cell receptor beta chains below, sequenced in a study of T cell clonality in common variable immunodeficiency. Clones were sequenced by immunoSEQ multiplex PCR, and TCRdb holds only the in-frame ones, with some missing. Listed here are about 39,000 clones without any singletons, the top ten holding around 2.6%. Sequencing input: peripheral blood mononuclear cells. The receptors originated from a person aged 18 to 70 in good health.

This clone has ten or more counts. The CDR3 loop is CASSLTGDYGYTF. CDR3 DNA, as far as it was read: TGCGCCAGCAGCTTGACAGGGGACTATGGC. V and J are TRBV5-1 and TRBJ1-2; 7 bases match TRBD1. The read ends 3 residues early relative to the CDR3; the germline J gene fills the gap. This CDR3 is built from 13 residues. Germline loops: CDR1 SGHRS, CDR2 YFSETQ. Trimming at V came to 1 base and at J to 3 bases, leaving 0 bases not matched to a gene.

Many counts were recorded for this clone. The CDR3 is cut off 3 residues early in the read; its end comes from the germline J gene. V and J are TRBV20-1 and TRBJ2-2, with D possibly TRBD1 on 5 matching bases. Germline V lookup: CDR1 DFQATT, CDR2 SNEGSKA (reference sequence). The CDR3 is 14 residues long. The sequenced CDR3 bases are TGCAGTGCTAGGGACAAATCAACTAATGAAAAG. Its translation: CSARDKSTNEK. The complete CDR3 protein is CSARDKSTNEKLFF.

At least ten counts were recorded for this clone. Sequencing ends 3 residues short of the CDR3 end; the germline J gene provides the rest. J is TRBJ1-4 and V is TRBV30, with D unresolved. This CDR3 is 15 amino acids long. Germline CDR1 is GTSNPN and CDR2 is SVGIG (reference sequence). V was trimmed by 2 bases and J by 7 bases, leaving 17 bases between them. The sequenced part of the CDR3 DNA is TGTGCCTGGAGTACGCCCGACACGCTGGGTGAAAAA. Translating it yields CAWSTPDTLGEK. The whole CDR3 protein reads CAWSTPDTLGEKLFF.

This clone was recorded many times. The CDR3 end lies 3 residues beyond the end of the read and is filled in from the germline J gene. The chain has TRBV19 and TRBJ2-1; TRBD2 agrees at 8 bases. V shed 8 bases, J shed 8 bases, and the junction held 8 bases outside the gene matches. The CDR3 runs 13 residues. Germline V CDR1 and CDR2: LNHDA, SQIVND (reference sequence). This CDR3 reads CASGGLDGDEQFF. Partial CDR3 DNA: TGTGCCAGTGGGGGACTAGACGGCGATGAG.

This clone was detected many times. Relative to the germline gene, one junction end is altered; a read error may explain this. The DNA ends 3 residues before the CDR3 does, and the rest of the CDR3 is filled in from the germline J gene. The genes are TRBV18 and TRBJ2-1; D possibly corresponds to TRBD1 (6 bases). The CDR3 runs 16 residues. Germline CDR1 and CDR2: KGHSH and LQKENI. CDR3 loop: CASSSPVGQGRNEQFF. CDR3 bases read: TGTGCCAGCTCATCACCGGTGGGGCAGGGGAGAAATGAG.

A few counts support this clone. The DNA is omitted, as the CDR3 cannot be located on it reliably, and the CDR3 follows TCRdb's listing. The chain combines TRBV23-1 with TRBJ1-3; the D call TRBD1-2 from the table was never checked on the DNA. Being an ORF, TRBV23-1 has a function that is uncertain. A total of 15 residues make up the CDR3, ends included. CDR3 sequence reads: CASILAGDSGNTIYF.

This clone was observed many times. The missing CDR3 end, 3 residues past where the read stops, is filled in from the germline J gene. This chain connects TRBV18 to TRBJ2-7; TRBD1 or TRBD2 may be the D gene (5 bases each). The V gene's germline CDR1 is KGHSH and CDR2 LQKENI. V dropped 2 bases and J dropped 3 bases, with 17 bases sitting between them. The CDR3 is 16 residues long. The CDR3 region is CASSPVLRVDSYEQYF. The CDR3 DNA, read in part, is TGTGCCAGCTCACCAGTCCTGAGGGTTGACAGCTACGAG.